In its sample, the clone carrying this TCR beta chain was seen a few times. The antigen is undetermined. Constant-segment primers and 5'RACE yielded cDNA libraries for TCR alpha and TCR beta, each carrying sample barcodes and UMIs. TCRdb reanalysed the 5' RACE reads using MiXCR and keeps one entry per CDR3 protein. The data contain approximately 580,000 distinct CDR3 sequences, roughly 20% of them seen just once; the ten biggest clones take up 12%. This sample was taken from a study of T-cell memory formation after mild COVID-19. Study context: Among the donors, TCR clusters were largely specific to each donor. General observations from the study: CD4+ contracting clones were found mainly in CM and EM, and CD8+ ones in EMRA.

Germline CDR1 and CDR2: LNHNV and YYDKDF (reference sequence). This CDR3 region has 15 residues. The J segment lost 6 bases and the V segment lost 0 bases, leaving 5 bases of the junction unmatched. Sequenced sample: PBMCs or a T cell subset sorted from them (not recorded which). The gene calls are TRBV15 and TRBJ2-1, with 7 bases aligning to TRBD2. The sequence derives from an adult woman who had mild COVID-19 (a few samples of this study predate the infection). Cell type and time point are not known. The CDR3 protein is CATSREGLGFNEQFF. The CDR3 DNA is TGTGCCACCAGCAGAGAAGGACTAGGGTTCAATGAGCAGTTCTTC.